A single count supports the clone carrying this T cell receptor (beta chain). The antigen remains undetermined. A multiplex PCR was run with 60 Vbeta primers and 13 Jbeta primers. Assay: immunoSEQ multiplex PCR; the TCRdb copy retains only in-frame clones and omits some. The data hold about 94,000 clones, with roughly three fifths observed a single time. Germline loops: CDR1 SGDLS, CDR2 YYNGEE. V was cut by 0 bases and J by 3 bases, with 13 bases left in between. The CDR3 contains 15 residues. This entry comes from a study of cytomegalovirus exposure and HLA in healthy donors. Broader study findings: Clonal expansion, a later analysis showed, was greater in HLA-associated TCR beta chains than in equally common others. It was likely that a cluster of highly shared sequence variants was a sequencing artifact.

The receptor was derived from a man aged 25-45 years in good health and CMV-seronegative. Sample: PBMCs. The gene calls are TRBV9 and TRBJ2-7; tentatively, D is TRBD1 (6 bases). CDR3 amino acids: CASSVAPGVIYEQYF. The DNA of the CDR3 is TGTGCCAGCAGCGTAGCGCCAGGGGTTATCTACGAGCAGTACTTC. Together with reference TRBV9 and TRBJ2-7, the CDR3 gives the full variable domain: DSGVTQTPKHLITATGQRVTLRCSPRSGDLSVYWYQQSLDQGLQFLIQYYNGEERAKGNILERFSAQQFPDLHSELNLSSLELGDSALYFCASSVAPGVIYEQYFGPGTRLTVT.